These 22 T cell receptor beta chains were sequenced from one sample in a study of identical twins. TCRdb recomputed calls from the 5' RACE reads with MiXCR, one row per CDR3 protein. The data hold under 300,000 distinct CDR3 sequences, with roughly 7.1% observed a single time. These sequences were also reported in another study, on T cells expressing NK-cell markers.

The sequencing sample was made of CD8+ T cells sorted from blood. The receptors stem from a woman between 18 and 29 years old in good health.

J is TRBJ2-1 and V is TRBV6-1, with D possibly being TRBD1 or TRBD2 (5 bases each). CDR3 length: 16 amino acids. V lost 6 bases to trimming and J lost 0 bases, with 15 bases between them. From germline, CDR1 is MNHNS and CDR2 SASEGT. The CDR3 protein is CASRGVQRHSYNEQFF. In nucleotides, the CDR3 is TGTGCCAGCAGGGGGGTACAGCGCCACTCCTACAATGAGCAGTTCTTC.

This clonotype has at least ten counts. The chain links TRBV20-1 to TRBJ2-4; the match to TRBD2 covers 10 bases. Germline CDR1 and CDR2: DFQATT and SNEGSKA (reference sequence). V was clipped by 0 bases and J by 10 bases; unmatched bases: 18. The CDR3 spans 18 residues. CDR3 nucleotides: TGCAGTGCTAGAGATTCCCGAAGCGGGAGGGCCGAGGAGGTTATTCAGTACTTC. The encoded protein is CSARDSRSGRAEEVIQYF.

This clonotype was observed a few times. This chain joins TRBV12-5 and TRBJ2-1; TRBD1 aligns across 9 bases. The V and J ends lost 5 bases and 8 bases, in that order; junction bases with no gene match: 4. This CDR3 contains 13 residues. CDR1 is LGHNT, CDR2 FRNRAP, per germline. The CDR3 region has the DNA TGTGCTAGTGGTGCGGGACAGGGTTATGAGCAGTTCTTC. Its protein product is CASGAGQGYEQFF.

This chain links TRBV7-9 with TRBJ2-1; D is unresolved. Germline CDR1 reads SEHNR; CDR2 reads FQNEAQ (reference sequence). V lost 7 bases and J lost 7, with 11 bases in between. The CDR3 loop spans 12 amino acids. CDR3 nucleotides: TGTGCCAGCACCGAGTCCTTAAATGAGCAGTTCTTC. Its translation is CASTESLNEQFF.

This clonotype was counted at least ten times. This chain links TRBV6-4 with TRBJ2-3, with TRBD2 matching over 10 bases. This CDR3 spans 15 amino acids. Germline lookup yields CDR1 MRHNA and CDR2 SNTAGT. V shed 5 bases and J 0 bases; nucleotides not matched to a gene: 2. CDR3 DNA: TGTGCCAGCAGTTTTAGCGGGGGGAGCACAGATACGCAGTATTTT. Translating it yields CASSFSGGSTDTQYF.

This sequence joins TRBV7-9 and TRBJ1-1; D unresolved. The CDR3 spans 15 residues. V was cut by 5 bases and J by 1 base, with 14 bases left in between. CDR1 is SEHNR, CDR2 FQNEAQ, per germline (reference sequence). CDR3 loop: CASSPLLGRNTEAFF. Written as DNA, the CDR3 is TGTGCCAGCAGCCCGCTTTTAGGGCGGAACACTGAAGCTTTCTTT.

V and J are TRBV30 and TRBJ1-2; D might be TRBD1 (5 bases). V was pared by 3 bases and J by 6 bases, with 17 bases between. Germline V CDR1 and CDR2: GTSNPN, SVGIG (reference sequence). The CDR3 loop spans 14 amino acids. The CDR3 reads CAWREGLGENGYTF. The CDR3 DNA follows: TGTGCCTGGAGGGAGGGGTTGGGAGAGAATGGCTACACCTTC.

The table lists this clonotype with many counts. The chain has TRBV7-9 and TRBJ1-1; D might be TRBD1 (6 bases). The V gene's germline CDR1 is SEHNR and CDR2 FQNEAQ (reference sequence). V was cut by 5 bases and J by 4 bases, with 20 bases left in between. The CDR3 runs 16 residues. DNA for the CDR3: TGTGCCAGCAGCCCGCCGGGACAACTATTGGGCACTGAAGCTTTCTTT. Its translation is CASSPPGQLLGTEAFF.

Ten or more counts support this clonotype. The gene calls are TRBV3-1 and TRBJ2-1; 10 positions match TRBD2. Unmatched junction bases numbered 8, after V lost 0 bases and J lost 0 bases. Germline assignment: CDR1 LGHDT and CDR2 YNNKEL (reference sequence). The CDR3 has 19 amino acids. For the CDR3, the DNA is TGTGCCAGCAGCCAAGAAGGAAGCGGGAGGGTCCGCTCCTACAATGAGCAGTTCTTC. It codes for CASSQEGSGRVRSYNEQFF.

The V and J genes are TRBV6-1 and TRBJ2-1, with TRBD1 matching 9 bases. CDR3 length: 16 residues. Germline V gene data show CDR1 as MNHNS and CDR2 as SASEGT. Trimming took 4 bases from V and 3 from J; bases not matched to a gene: 7. This chain's CDR3 is CASSASGTGNYNEQFF. For the CDR3, the DNA is TGTGCCAGCAGTGCGTCCGGGACAGGGAACTACAATGAGCAGTTCTTC.

This clonotype was seen more than once but under ten times. This chain joins TRBV2 and TRBJ1-5; D gene ambiguous. The CDR3 length is 12 residues. In germline, CDR1 is SNHLY, CDR2 FYNNEI. CDR3 nucleotide sequence: TGTTGCACCGGAGGGAACAATCAGCCCCAGCATTTT. It yields the protein CCTGGNNQPQHF.

V usage is TRBV7-8 and J usage is TRBJ2-5; 7 bases agree with TRBD2. Germline-derived CDR1 and CDR2 are SGHVS and FQNEAQ. This CDR3 is built from 14 residues. Trimming removed 5 bases from V and 2 bases from J; junction bases left unmatched: 5. This CDR3 is CASSRWGLQETQYF. The CDR3 nucleotides are TGTGCCAGCAGCCGCTGGGGACTACAAGAGACCCAGTACTTC. The full variable domain, rest sourced from reference TRBV7-8 and TRBJ2-5, is GAGVSQSPRYKVAKRGQDVALRCDPISGHVSLFWYQQALGQGPEFLTYFQNEAQLDKSGLPSDRFFAERPEGSVSTLKIQRTQQEDSAVYLCASSRWGLQETQYFGPGTRLLVL.

This clonotype was counted between two and nine times. This chain joins TRBV27 and TRBJ1-1; D is uncertain. CDR3 size: 12 residues. V lost 7 bases and J lost 5, with 11 bases in between. Germline CDR1 reads MNHEY; CDR2 reads SMNVEV (reference sequence). The CDR3 here is CASKGLRTEAFF. The CDR3 DNA reads as TGTGCCAGCAAGGGATTGAGAACTGAAGCTTTCTTT.

This clonotype was counted ten times or more. This chain uses TRBV7-8 with TRBJ2-5; D perhaps matches TRBD2 (5 bases). Germline values: CDR1 SGHVS, CDR2 FQNEAQ. The V gene lost 5 bases and the J gene lost 5 bases, with 15 bases spanning the gap. CDR3 length: 14 amino acids. CDR3 sequence: CASSHERRTETQYF. Written as DNA, the CDR3 is TGTGCCAGCAGCCACGAAAGGAGGACGGAGACCCAGTACTTC.

V usage is TRBV13 and J usage is TRBJ2-3; 9 positions match TRBD2. The germline CDR1 and CDR2 sequences are PRHDT and FYEKMQ (reference sequence). V was pared by 4 bases and J by 5 bases, with 10 bases of the junction left unmatched. This CDR3 comprises 16 residues. The chain's CDR3 is CASSSPAGGLGDTQYF. The CDR3 region has the DNA TGTGCCAGCAGCTCCCCCGCGGGGGGGCTTGGAGATACGCAGTATTTT.

This clonotype was seen at least ten times. The rearrangement links TRBV11-2 to TRBJ1-2; 10 bases align to TRBD1. The CDR3 contains 15 residues. Unmatched junction bases numbered 5, after V lost 4 bases and J lost 3 bases. The germline V gene has CDR1 SGHAT and CDR2 FQNNGV. CDR3 nucleotide sequence: TGTGCCAGCAGCTCCGACAGGGGGCACGACTATGGCTACACCTTC. Its protein is CASSSDRGHDYGYTF.

At least ten counts were recorded for this clonotype. J is TRBJ2-3 and V is TRBV9; 8 positions match TRBD2. The CDR3 runs to 15 residues. V shed 3 bases, J shed 3 bases, and the junction held 6 bases outside the gene matches. CDR1 and CDR2 (germline): SGDLS, YYNGEE. CDR3 nucleotides: TGTGCCAGCAGCGGTAGCGGGGACTGGACAGATACGCAGTATTTT. As protein: CASSGSGDWTDTQYF.

V and J are TRBV7-7 and TRBJ2-1, with 10 positions matching TRBD2. The ends lost 2 bases at V and 3 bases at J; junction bases unmatched: 4. CDR1 SSHAT and CDR2 FNYEAQ come from the germline V gene (reference sequence). CDR3 length equals 16 residues. The CDR3 DNA follows: TGTGCCAGCAGCTTAAGAACTAGCGGGAACTACAATGAGCAGTTCTTC. Translating it yields CASSLRTSGNYNEQFF. Filled out from reference TRBV7-7 and TRBJ2-1, the complete variable domain reads GAGVSQSPRYKVTKRGQDVTLRCDPISSHATLYWYQQALGQGPEFLTYFNYEAQPDKSGLPSDRFSAERPEGSISTLTIQRTEQRDSAMYRCASSLRTSGNYNEQFFGPGTRLTVL.

Many counts were recorded for this clonotype. The rearrangement joins TRBV7-9 to TRBJ2-7; a weak D match, TRBD2 (6 bases). Trimming removed 3 bases from V and 0 bases from J, with 9 bases in between. This CDR3 has 14 residues. Germline V CDR1 and CDR2: SEHNR, FQNEAQ (reference sequence). The CDR3 spells CASSFGGASYEQYF. The CDR3 DNA sequence: TGTGCCAGCAGCTTCGGGGGAGCCTCCTACGAGCAGTACTTC. The full variable domain, completed using reference TRBV7-9 and TRBJ2-7, is DTGVSQNPRHKITKRGQNVTFRCDPISEHNRLYWYRQTLGQGPEFLTYFQNEAQLEKSRLLSDRFSAERPKGSFSTLEIQRTEQGDSAMYLCASSFGGASYEQYFGPGTRLTVT.

V gene TRBV6-1 combines with J gene TRBJ2-3, with TRBD2 identical over 13 bases. The CDR3 extends over 17 amino acids. Germline values: CDR1 MNHNS, CDR2 SASEGT. The V gene end was trimmed by 5 bases and the J gene end by 4 bases; junction bases not matched to a gene: 9. The CDR3 region has the DNA TGTGCCAGCAGTCCTAGACCGGGACTAGCGGGATCAGATACGCAGTATTTT. Amino acid sequence: CASSPRPGLAGSDTQYF.

This clonotype was counted ten times or more. A read error may account for a junction end that differs from germline. V is TRBV4-1 and J is TRBJ2-1, with no clear D. From germline, CDR1 is MGHRA and CDR2 YSYEKL. This CDR3 is built from 11 residues. The CDR3 region has the DNA TGTGCCAGCAGTCAAATTAATGAGCAGTTCTTC. Amino acid sequence: CASSQINEQFF.

In the case of this clonotype: It may be a read error: a sequence one base away is much more abundant. The chain is built from TRBV16 and TRBJ2-1; D is possibly TRBD1 or TRBD2 (5 bases each). Germline loops: CDR1 KGHSY, CDR2 FQNENV. V lost 7 bases to trimming and J lost 6 bases, with 13 bases between them. The CDR3 consists of 13 residues. The CDR3 reads CASKPGPFNEQFF. The CDR3 bases are TGTGCCAGCAAACCGGGGCCCTTCAATGAGCAGTTCTTC.